Listed here are 26 T cell receptor beta chains from one sample, sequenced in a study of blood T cell repertoires in COVID-19. Generated by immunoSEQ multiplex PCR, the TCRdb table keeps only in-frame clones and is missing some. In the table there are around 130,000 clones, approximately 85% of which are singletons. The specimen sequenced was peripheral blood. The source of these receptors is a human donor in a cohort sampled during active COVID-19.

The chain recombines TRBV28 with TRBJ1-2, with D tentatively TRBD1 (5 bases). Trimming stripped 6 bases from V and 4 bases from J, with 15 bases between. Per germline, CDR1 MDHEN and CDR2 SYDVKM. The length of the CDR3 is 14 residues. CDR3: CASSWGDGGYGYTF. CDR3 nucleotide sequence: TGTGCCAGCAGCTGGGGGGATGGTGGCTATGGCTACACCTTC.

The rearrangement joins TRBV9 to TRBJ2-1, with 12 bases aligning to TRBD2. Germline-derived CDR1 and CDR2 are SGDLS and YYNGEE. V lost 3 bases to trimming and J lost 7 bases; unmatched junction nucleotides: 8. This CDR3 comprises 16 residues. The CDR3 loop reads CASSERVGLAGNEQFF. The CDR3 bases are TGTGCCAGCAGCGAGAGGGTCGGACTAGCGGGAAATGAGCAGTTCTTC.

V is TRBV10-1 and J is TRBJ2-1; the match to TRBD1 covers 10 bases. The CDR3 contains 13 residues. CDR1 and CDR2 from the germline V gene are WNHNN and SYGVQD (reference sequence). The V segment lost 6 bases and the J segment 16 bases; nucleotides outside the gene matches: 12. The CDR3 nucleotides are TGCGCCAGCAGCGCATCAGGGACAGGGGTGCATTTCTTC. Amino acid sequence: CASSASGTGVHFF.

The V call is TRBV4-1, the J call TRBJ2-1; TRBD2 aligns across 8 bases. The ends lost 8 bases at V and 2 bases at J; junction bases unmatched: 5. Germline V gives CDR1 MGHRA, CDR2 YSYEKL. This CDR3 spans 14 amino acids. As DNA, the CDR3 is TGCGCCAGCGGGGCGGGGGGACCCTACAATGAGCAGTTCTTC. The encoded protein is CASGAGGPYNEQFF.

The J gene is TRBJ2-3, the V gene TRBV3-1 (or the pseudogene TRBV3-2); TRBD2 matches 9 bases. This CDR3 is 19 amino acids long. With 5 bases clipped from V and 0 bases from J, the junction kept 15 bases outside the gene matches. Germline V gene data show CDR1 as LGHDT and CDR2 as YNNKEL (reference sequence). CDR3 region: CASSKNSGGIFSSTDTQYF. CDR3 nucleotides: TGTGCCAGCAGCAAAAATAGCGGGGGAATCTTCTCTAGCACAGATACGCAGTATTTT.

This chain uses TRBV5-4 with TRBJ1-2, with D unresolved. CDR3 length equals 15 residues. V was clipped by 0 bases and J by 7 bases, with 16 bases between them. In germline, CDR1 is SGHNT, CDR2 YYREEE (reference sequence). The CDR3 protein is CASSLADRLGSGYTF. CDR3 in DNA: TGTGCCAGCAGCTTGGCCGATAGGCTCGGGTCTGGCTACACCTTC. Looking up the rest from reference TRBV5-4 and TRBJ1-2 gives the full variable domain: ETGVTQSPTHLIKTRGQQVTLRCSSQSGHNTVSWYQQALGQGPQFIFQYYREEENGRGNFPPRFSGLQFPNYSSELNVNALELDDSALYLCASSLADRLGSGYTFGSGTRLTVV.

The V gene is TRBV11-3, the J gene TRBJ2-3, with 7 bases aligning to TRBD1. The CDR3 contains 15 residues. Germline CDR1 reads SGHNT; CDR2 reads YENEEA. The J segment lost 3 bases and the V segment lost 5 bases, leaving 8 bases of the junction unmatched. In nucleotides, the CDR3 is TGTGCCAGCAGCCTTCAAGGGGGCCGAACAGATACGCAGTATTTT. It encodes CASSLQGGRTDTQYF.

This sequence joins TRBV5-4 and TRBJ1-1; possibly TRBD1 for D (5 bases). The CDR3 has 14 residues. Per germline, CDR1 SGHNT and CDR2 YYREEE (reference sequence). The V end was cut by 0 bases, the J end by 5 bases, with 11 bases between. Written as DNA, the CDR3 is TGTGCCAGCAGCTTGGAACAGGCGGGGACTGAAGCTTTCTTT. As protein: CASSLEQAGTEAFF.

The sample holds one count of this clone. The chain is built from TRBV18 and TRBJ1-1, with 8 bases fitting TRBD1. Germline-derived CDR1 and CDR2 are KGHSH and LQKENI. This CDR3 spans 14 amino acids. Trimming at V came to 5 bases and at J to 7 bases, leaving 9 bases not matched to a gene. The CDR3 nucleotides are TGTGCCAGCTCAGCAGGACAGGGAACTGGTGAAGCTTTCTTT. Amino acid sequence: CASSAGQGTGEAFF.

This clone was seen a few times. V and J are TRBV10-3 and TRBJ2-7; 7 nucleotides agree with TRBD1. The germline CDR1 and CDR2 sequences are ENHRY and SYGVKD. V lost 0 bases and J lost 5; bases outside the gene matches: 7. The CDR3 extends over 15 amino acids. The CDR3 DNA reads as TGTGCCATCAGTGAGTCGGGCAGGGGGATCAACGAGCAGTACTTC. This gives the protein CAISESGRGINEQYF.

The gene calls are TRBV30 and TRBJ2-1; no clear D gene. The ends were cut back, 0 bases at V and 10 bases at J, with 7 bases in the middle. This CDR3 contains 11 residues. Germline V lookup: CDR1 GTSNPN, CDR2 SVGIG (reference sequence). CDR3 nucleotide sequence: TGTGCCTGGAGTGTACTCTACGAGCAGTTCTTC. Translated: CAWSVLYEQFF.

The gene calls are TRBV15 and TRBJ1-2; 7 bases are a match to TRBD1. The CDR3 spans 14 residues. The J segment lost 5 bases and the V segment lost 3 bases, leaving 6 bases of the junction unmatched. CDR1 LNHNV and CDR2 YYDKDF come from the germline V gene (reference sequence). The CDR3 here is CATSRGQNFYGYTF. CDR3 in DNA: TGTGCCACCAGCAGGGGACAGAATTTTTATGGCTACACCTTC.

This clone was observed at least ten times. The gene calls are TRBV27 and TRBJ2-1; D unclear. V dropped 0 bases and J dropped 4 bases, with 4 bases sitting between them. CDR3 length: 13 residues. Germline V CDR1 and CDR2: MNHEY, SMNVEV (reference sequence). Here the CDR3 DNA reads TGTGCCAGCAGTTTATCTCCTTACAATGAGCAGTTCTTC. Encoded protein: CASSLSPYNEQFF.

The chain links TRBV6-6 to TRBJ2-1; 9 bases match TRBD2. V lost 0 bases, J lost 9 bases, and 9 bases stayed unmatched. Germline V gene data show CDR1 as MNHNY and CDR2 as SVGAGI (reference sequence). The CDR3 extends over 16 amino acids. In DNA form, the CDR3 reads TGTGCCAGCAGTTACTCTGGCGGGGGGGCCTTGGGTGAGCAGTTCTTC. Amino acid sequence: CASSYSGGGALGEQFF.

The CDR3 DNA reads as TGCGCCAGCAGCCAAGAGGGAATAGCGGGGCCAAAAAACATTCAGTACTTC. Its protein is CASSQEGIAGPKNIQYF. This chain links TRBV4-1 with TRBJ2-4, with 8 bases identical to TRBD2. The germline V gene has CDR1 MGHRA and CDR2 YSYEKL. The CDR3 extends over 17 amino acids. The trim removed 0 bases at V and 4 bases at J, leaving 8 bases unmatched.

The chain employs TRBV15 and TRBJ1-1; maybe TRBD1 (5 bases). The CDR3 spans 16 residues. Germline V gene sequence: CDR1 LNHNV, CDR2 YYDKDF (reference sequence). V was trimmed by 1 base and J by 5 bases, leaving 17 bases between them. The CDR3 protein is CATSRVQGRIGTEAFF. Written as DNA, the CDR3 is TGTGCCACCAGCAGAGTTCAGGGAAGGATAGGGACTGAAGCTTTCTTT.

This chain joins TRBV16 and TRBJ1-1, with a possible D match to TRBD1 (6 bases). The CDR3 consists of 15 residues. The ends were cut back, 5 bases at V and 2 bases at J, with 15 bases in the middle. Per germline, CDR1 KGHSY and CDR2 FQNENV. The CDR3 region is CASSNMDSLNTEAFF. The CDR3 coding sequence is TGTGCCAGCAGCAATATGGACAGTCTTAACACTGAAGCTTTCTTT.

V and J are TRBV5-1 and TRBJ1-2; D remains ambiguous. The CDR3 sequence is 14 residues long. The V gene's germline CDR1 is SGHRS and CDR2 YFSETQ. The V end was cut by 0 bases, the J end by 5 bases, with 11 bases between. The chain's CDR3 is CASSLGRHTYGYTF. In DNA form, the CDR3 reads TGCGCCAGCAGCTTGGGGCGGCATACTTATGGCTACACCTTC.

V and J are TRBV9 and TRBJ2-2; D gene unclear. In germline, CDR1 is SGDLS, CDR2 YYNGEE. CDR3 length: 12 amino acids. Trimming left V 1 base short and J 7 bases short, with 5 bases between. The CDR3, as DNA: TGTGCCAGCAGCGTACTGAGCGGGGAGCTGTTTTTT. Its protein product is CASSVLSGELFF.

The genes are TRBV7-9 and TRBJ2-5; D gene unclear. The CDR3 runs 12 residues. V lost 3 bases and J 1 base, leaving 3 bases between the germline ends. Germline V CDR1 and CDR2: SEHNR, FQNEAQ (reference sequence). Here the CDR3 DNA reads TGTGCCAGCAGCTTCCTCCAAGAGACCCAGTACTTC. As protein: CASSFLQETQYF.

The chain links TRBV5-1 to TRBJ2-2, with 7 nucleotides matching TRBD2. The J segment lost 5 bases and the V segment lost 0 bases, leaving 13 bases of the junction unmatched. The CDR3 contains 18 residues. Germline V CDR1 and CDR2: SGHRS, YFSETQ. The CDR3 reads CASSLGRGGGRLTGELFF. The CDR3 DNA reads as TGCGCCAGCAGCTTGGGGCGAGGCGGGGGAAGGTTGACCGGGGAGCTGTTTTTT.

The rearrangement links TRBV4-1 to TRBJ1-1, with 9 positions matching TRBD1. Germline values: CDR1 MGHRA, CDR2 YSYEKL. The CDR3 is 16 amino acids. The junction had 7 bases not matched to a gene; V was cut back by 2 bases and J by 3 bases. CDR3 bases: TGCGCCAGCAGCCAATCCGGGACAGGGCAGGACACTGAAGCTTTCTTT. Amino acid sequence: CASSQSGTGQDTEAFF.

V gene TRBV6-5 combines with J gene TRBJ1-4; perhaps TRBD1 as D (5 bases). The germline gives CDR1 MNHEY, CDR2 SVGAGI. CDR3 size: 14 residues. Deletions cut 6 bases from V and 4 bases from J, with 12 bases between. CDR3: CASSDRQLNEKLFF. CDR3 sequence (DNA): TGTGCCAGCAGCGACCGACAGCTTAATGAAAAACTGTTTTTT.

The rearrangement links TRBV5-8 to TRBJ1-3; D may be TRBD1 (6 bases). Germline CDR1 is SGHTS and CDR2 is YDEGEE. Trimming pared 4 bases from V and 0 bases from J, leaving 14 bases between. The CDR3 loop spans 16 amino acids. CDR3: CASSNRVSSSGNTIYF. The DNA for the CDR3 is TGTGCCAGCAGCAACAGGGTTTCTTCCTCTGGAAACACCATATATTTT.

This clone was seen just once. The chain recombines TRBV12-5 with TRBJ2-7; D gene unclear. V dropped 1 base and J dropped 2 bases, with 6 bases sitting between them. This CDR3 region has 13 residues. The germline gives CDR1 LGHNT, CDR2 FRNRAP. Here the CDR3 reads CASGLGQTYEQYF. The CDR3 nucleotides read TGTGCTAGTGGTTTGGGGCAAACCTACGAGCAGTACTTC.

The rearrangement uses TRBV18 and TRBJ2-3; D may be TRBD1 (6 bases). The V and J ends lost 3 bases and 7 bases respectively, with 8 bases between them. Germline assignment: CDR1 KGHSH and CDR2 LQKENI. This CDR3 region has 12 residues. CDR3 loop: CASSPGQNTQYF. DNA for the CDR3: TGTGCCAGCTCACCTGGACAGAATACGCAGTATTTT.